This entry concerns a single TCR beta chain. The data originate from a study of blood T cell repertoires in COVID-19. As for the study in general: Donors in the United States, Italy and Spain gave samples during acute or convalescent COVID-19. From T cells, B-cell-depleted T cells, or PBMCs came the material, which was cDNA or gDNA.

As handled by the study authors: The assay estimated nucleated cells by amplifying reference gene primers. TCRdb keeps only in-frame clones here, not all; method: immunoSEQ multiplex PCR. V and J calls and clone size are as listed in that table; D and trimming were resolved from the DNA. The sample contains some 22,000 clones, 88% of which appear only once. The TCR was taken from a man between 70 and 80 years old in a cohort sampled during active COVID-19. Sequencing input: peripheral blood.

Here the CDR3 reads CASSPQGYASYNEQFF. The CDR3 DNA reads TGTGCCAGCAGCCCCCAGGGGTATGCCTCCTACAATGAGCAGTTCTTC. The V call is TRBV9, the J call TRBJ2-1; D perhaps matches TRBD1 (6 bases). The CDR3 length is 16 residues. Between the trimmed V and J ends, which lost 4 bases and 0 bases, there was a span of 14 bases. Germline values: CDR1 SGDLS, CDR2 YYNGEE.